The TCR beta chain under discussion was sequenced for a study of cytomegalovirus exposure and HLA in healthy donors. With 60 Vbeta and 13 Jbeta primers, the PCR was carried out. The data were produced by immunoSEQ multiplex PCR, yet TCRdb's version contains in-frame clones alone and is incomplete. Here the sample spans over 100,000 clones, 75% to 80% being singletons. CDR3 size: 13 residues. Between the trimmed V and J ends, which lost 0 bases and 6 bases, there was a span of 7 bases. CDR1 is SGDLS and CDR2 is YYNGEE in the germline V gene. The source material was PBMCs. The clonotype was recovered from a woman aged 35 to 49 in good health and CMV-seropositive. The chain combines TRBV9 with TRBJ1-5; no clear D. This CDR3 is CASSVGRGQPQHF. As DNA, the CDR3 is TGTGCCAGCAGCGTAGGGCGGGGTCAGCCCCAGCATTTT.